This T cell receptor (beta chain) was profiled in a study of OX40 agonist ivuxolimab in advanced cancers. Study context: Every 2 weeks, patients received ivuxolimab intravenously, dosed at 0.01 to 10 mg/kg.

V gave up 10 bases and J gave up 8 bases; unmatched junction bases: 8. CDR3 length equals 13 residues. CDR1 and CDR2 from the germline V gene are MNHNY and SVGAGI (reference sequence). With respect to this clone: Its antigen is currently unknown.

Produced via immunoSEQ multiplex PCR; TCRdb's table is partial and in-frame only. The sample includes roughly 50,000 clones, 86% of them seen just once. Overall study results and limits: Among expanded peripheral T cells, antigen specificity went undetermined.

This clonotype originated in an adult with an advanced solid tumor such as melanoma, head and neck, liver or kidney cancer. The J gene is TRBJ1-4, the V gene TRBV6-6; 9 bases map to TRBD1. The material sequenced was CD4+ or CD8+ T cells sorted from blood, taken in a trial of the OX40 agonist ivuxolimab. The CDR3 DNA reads TGTGCCACCATGACAGGGGGTCAAGAAAAACTGTTTTTT. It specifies CATMTGGQEKLFF.